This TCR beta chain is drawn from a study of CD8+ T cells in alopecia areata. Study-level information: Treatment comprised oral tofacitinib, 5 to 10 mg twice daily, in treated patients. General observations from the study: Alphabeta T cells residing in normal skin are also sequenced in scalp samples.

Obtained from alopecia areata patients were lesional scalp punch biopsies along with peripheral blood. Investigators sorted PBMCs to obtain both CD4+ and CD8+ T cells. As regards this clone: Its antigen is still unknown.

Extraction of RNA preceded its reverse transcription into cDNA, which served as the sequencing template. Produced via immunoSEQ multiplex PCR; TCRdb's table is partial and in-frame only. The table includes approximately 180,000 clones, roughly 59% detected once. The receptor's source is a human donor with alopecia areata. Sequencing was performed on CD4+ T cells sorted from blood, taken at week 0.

The CDR3 DNA reads as TGTGCCAGCTCGGGACGTTCCCCCTACGAGCAGTACTTC. This codes for CASSGRSPYEQYF. The rearrangement joins TRBV19 to TRBJ2-7; D possibly uses TRBD1 or TRBD2 (5 bases each). The CDR3 is 13 residues long. Trimming took off 9 bases at V and 2 bases at J, with 14 bases between the two ends. Looked up from germline, CDR1 is LNHDA and CDR2 is SQIVND (reference sequence). Together with reference TRBV19 and TRBJ2-7, the CDR3 gives the full variable domain: DGGITQSPKYLFRKEGQNVTLSCEQNLNHDAMYWYRQDPGQGLRLIYYSQIVNDFQKGDIAEGYSVSREKKESFPLTVTSAQKNPTAFYLCASSGRSPYEQYFGPGTRLTVT.